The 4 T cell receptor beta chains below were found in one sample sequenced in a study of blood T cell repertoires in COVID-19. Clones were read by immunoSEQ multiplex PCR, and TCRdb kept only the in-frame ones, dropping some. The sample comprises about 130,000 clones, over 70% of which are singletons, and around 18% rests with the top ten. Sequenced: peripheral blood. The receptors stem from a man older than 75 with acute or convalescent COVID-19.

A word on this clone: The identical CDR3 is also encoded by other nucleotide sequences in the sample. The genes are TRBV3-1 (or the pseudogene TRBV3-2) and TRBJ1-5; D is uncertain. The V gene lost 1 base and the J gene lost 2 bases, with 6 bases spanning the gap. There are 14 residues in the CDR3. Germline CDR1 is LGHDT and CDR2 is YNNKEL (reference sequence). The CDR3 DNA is TGTGCCAGCAGCCAAGGATCAGGCAATCAGCCCCAGCATTTT. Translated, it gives CASSQGSGNQPQHF.

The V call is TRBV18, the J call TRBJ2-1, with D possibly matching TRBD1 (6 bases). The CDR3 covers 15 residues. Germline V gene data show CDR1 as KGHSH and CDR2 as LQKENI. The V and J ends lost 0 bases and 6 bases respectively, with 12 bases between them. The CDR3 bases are TGTGCCAGCTCACCACCCCCTAAGGACAGCAATGAGCAGTTCTTC. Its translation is CASSPPPKDSNEQFF.

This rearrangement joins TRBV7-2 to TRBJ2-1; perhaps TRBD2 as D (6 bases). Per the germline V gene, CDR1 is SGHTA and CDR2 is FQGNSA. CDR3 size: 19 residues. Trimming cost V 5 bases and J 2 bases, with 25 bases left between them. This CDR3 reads CASSPRAPYGTPTYNEQFF. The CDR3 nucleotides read TGTGCCAGCAGCCCCCGAGCGCCCTACGGGACTCCTACCTACAATGAGCAGTTCTTC. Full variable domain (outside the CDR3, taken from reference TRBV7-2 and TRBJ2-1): GAGVSQSPSNKVTEKGKDVELRCDPISGHTALYWYRQSLGQGLEFLIYFQGNSAPDKSGLPSDRFSAERTGGSVSTLTIQRTQQEDSAVYLCASSPRAPYGTPTYNEQFFGPGTRLTVL.

This CDR3 reads CASSYGRGGYGYTF. CDR3 sequence (DNA): TGTGCCAGCAGCTACGGAAGGGGTGGCTATGGCTACACCTTC. The chain carries TRBV3-1 (or the pseudogene TRBV3-2) and TRBJ1-2, with D maybe TRBD1 (5 bases). The V gene lost 5 bases and the J gene lost 4 bases, with 14 bases spanning the gap. The germline CDR1 and CDR2 sequences are LGHDT and YNNKEL (reference sequence). The CDR3 loop spans 14 amino acids.